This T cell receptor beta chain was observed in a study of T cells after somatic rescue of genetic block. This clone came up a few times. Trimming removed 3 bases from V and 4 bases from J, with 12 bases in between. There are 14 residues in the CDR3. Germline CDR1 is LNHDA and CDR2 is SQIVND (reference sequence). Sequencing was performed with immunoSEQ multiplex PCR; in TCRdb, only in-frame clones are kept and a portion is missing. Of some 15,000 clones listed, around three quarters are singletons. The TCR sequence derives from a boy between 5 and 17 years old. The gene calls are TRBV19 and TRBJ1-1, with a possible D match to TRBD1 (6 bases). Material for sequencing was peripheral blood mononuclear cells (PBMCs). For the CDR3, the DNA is TGTGCCAGTAGTATGTGGGCGGGGGCCACTGAAGCTTTCTTT. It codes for CASSMWAGATEAFF.